This TCR delta chain is from a study of gamma-delta T cells after stem cell transplantation. TCRdb reran clone calling via CATT on the RT-PCR reads. This table has 1,100 or so delta-chain clones, 1.5% to 2% appearing once. Germline CDR1 is GEAIGNYY and CDR2 is EKD. With V trimmed by 3 bases and J by 7 bases, 14 bases remained unmatched. There are 16 residues in the CDR3. A few counts support this clone. A much larger clone lies a single base off, so this may be a read error. The V and J genes are TRDV2 and TRDJ1, with 9 bases identical to TRDD3. The source material was gamma-delta T cells. This TCR was sampled from a human donor. It is not recorded whose cells these are; they may come from a transplant donor. CDR3 loop: CACDPVGDRNAVKLIF. Here the CDR3 DNA reads TGTGCCTGTGACCCTGTGGGGGATAGAAACGCCGTTAAACTCATCTTT.